Below are 27 T cell receptor beta chains sequenced from a single sample in a study of blood T cell repertoires in COVID-19. Sequencing was performed with immunoSEQ multiplex PCR; in TCRdb, only in-frame clones are kept and a portion is missing. The profile shows roughly 97,000 clones, roughly 80% of them singletons. The sequencing sample was made of peripheral blood. The receptors here all came from a man between 60 and 70 years old with acute or convalescent COVID-19.

The chain couples TRBV10-2 to TRBJ2-3; D gene ambiguous. CDR1 WSHSY and CDR2 SAAADI come from the germline V gene. The CDR3 loop spans 13 amino acids. The germline V and J ends were trimmed by 2 bases and 0 bases, with 3 bases remaining between them. The CDR3 bases are TGCGCCAGCAGTGAGCGGAGCACAGATACGCAGTATTTT. Translation gives CASSERSTDTQYF.

The J gene is TRBJ2-1, the V gene TRBV11-2, with no clear D. From germline, CDR1 is SGHAT and CDR2 FQNNGV. The V and J ends lost 1 base and 4 bases respectively, with 5 bases between them. This CDR3 is built from 13 residues. CDR3 sequence: CASSLGAYNEQFF. CDR3 sequence (DNA): TGTGCCAGCAGCTTAGGGGCGTACAATGAGCAGTTCTTC.

The chain is built from TRBV18 and TRBJ2-7, with 8 bases identical to TRBD1. Germline CDR1 and CDR2: KGHSH and LQKENI. This CDR3 is built from 15 residues. Trimming took 5 bases from V and 11 from J; bases not matched to a gene: 17. CDR3 DNA: TGTGCCAGCTCATATGACAGGGGTATTGTCGGTGGGGAGTACTTC. Its translation is CASSYDRGIVGGEYF.

The CDR3 sequence: CASSEARRASGYTF. The CDR3 nucleotides read TGTGCCAGCAGTGAAGCGAGGAGGGCGAGTGGCTACACCTTC. V is TRBV6-1 and J is TRBJ1-2, with D unclear. The CDR3 is 14 residues long. The germline V gene has CDR1 MNHNS and CDR2 SASEGT. Deletions cut 0 bases from V and 7 bases from J, with 12 bases between.

This rearrangement joins TRBV4-1 to TRBJ2-3, with D hard to call. Germline V gene lookup returns CDR1 MGHRA and CDR2 YSYEKL. The CDR3 extends over 16 amino acids. With 0 bases removed from V and 0 bases from J, the gap between germline ends came to 10 bases. In nucleotides, the CDR3 is TGCGCCAGCAGCCAAGAGGGCATATCAAGCACAGATACGCAGTATTTT. Protein sequence: CASSQEGISSTDTQYF.

The gene calls are TRBV24-1 and TRBJ1-1, with TRBD1 as a possible D gene (6 bases). This CDR3 contains 13 residues. Germline V gene sequence: CDR1 KGHDR, CDR2 SFDVKD. Trimming shortened V by 4 bases and J by 5 bases, and 10 bases separated the two germline ends. This CDR3 reads CATSEPGHTEAFF. The DNA for the CDR3 is TGTGCCACCAGTGAGCCGGGACATACTGAAGCTTTCTTT.

The V call is TRBV5-1, the J call TRBJ2-5; 8 nucleotides match TRBD2. Germline V gives CDR1 SGHRS, CDR2 YFSETQ. CDR3 length: 13 amino acids. Trimming removed 9 bases from V and 5 bases from J; junction bases left unmatched: 9. In DNA form, the CDR3 reads TGCGCCACCCGGGGGGGAGGGCTTGAGACCCAGTACTTC. This encodes CATRGGGLETQYF.

The CDR3 DNA sequence: TGTGCCTGGAGCCACCGGGTGGCTTTCTTT. Protein product: CAWSHRVAFF. The chain combines TRBV30 with TRBJ1-1, with unresolved D. This CDR3 region has 10 residues. The germline CDR1 and CDR2 sequences are GTSNPN and SVGIG (reference sequence). Trimming left V 3 bases short and J 11 bases short, with 10 bases between.

This rearrangement joins TRBV27 to TRBJ2-7; TRBD2 matches 8 bases. The CDR3 covers 14 residues. After removal of 10 bases from V and 0 bases from J, the junction contained 8 bases not matched to a gene. Germline-derived CDR1 and CDR2 are MNHEY and SMNVEV (reference sequence). CDR3 sequence reads: CATPKRESSYEQYV. DNA of the CDR3: TGTGCCACCCCAAAGCGGGAGAGCTCCTACGAGCAGTACGTC.

The chain combines TRBV20-1 with TRBJ2-3, with TRBD2 matching 11 bases. After removal of 3 bases from V and 4 bases from J, the junction contained 12 bases not matched to a gene. Germline assignment: CDR1 DFQATT and CDR2 SNEGSKA (reference sequence). The CDR3 sequence is 17 residues long. CDR3 DNA: TGCAGTGCTAGTTCGGCTAGCGGGAGGTTGGAGTCAGATACGCAGTATTTT. As protein: CSASSASGRLESDTQYF.

A remark on this clone: The same CDR3 arises from other DNA sequences in this sample as well. The V gene is TRBV5-4, the J gene TRBJ2-5; 7 bases are a match to TRBD2. V trimming: 2 bases; J trimming: 5 bases; junction bases outside the gene matches: 3. The germline V gene has CDR1 SGHNT and CDR2 YYREEE (reference sequence). The CDR3 has 13 amino acids. The DNA for the CDR3 is TGTGCCAGCAGCTTTGGCGGGAGTGAGACCCAGTACTTC. Translated, it gives CASSFGGSETQYF. The full variable domain, with the rest looked up from reference TRBV5-4 and TRBJ2-5, is ETGVTQSPTHLIKTRGQQVTLRCSSQSGHNTVSWYQQALGQGPQFIFQYYREEENGRGNFPPRFSGLQFPNYSSELNVNALELDDSALYLCASSFGGSETQYFGPGTRLLVL.

The V and J genes are TRBV6-5 and TRBJ1-1, with D tentatively TRBD1 (6 bases). Trimming left V 5 bases short and J 0 bases short, with 10 bases between. CDR3 length: 14 amino acids. Per germline, CDR1 MNHEY and CDR2 SVGAGI. The CDR3 DNA follows: TGTGCCAGCAGTCTCAGGGGTTTGAACACTGAAGCTTTCTTT. Residues: CASSLRGLNTEAFF.

This clone showed up just once. The chain combines TRBV27 with TRBJ1-6, with 8 bases identical to TRBD1. From germline, CDR1 is MNHEY and CDR2 SMNVEV (reference sequence). V shed 5 bases, J shed 8 bases, and the junction held 5 bases outside the gene matches. This CDR3 comprises 14 residues. The CDR3 sequence is CASSQDRVHSPLHF. CDR3 DNA: TGTGCCAGCAGTCAGGACAGGGTCCATTCACCCCTCCACTTT.

The chain has TRBV5-4 and TRBJ1-1; D possibly corresponds to TRBD1 (5 bases). This CDR3 has 13 amino acids. From germline, CDR1 is SGHNT and CDR2 YYREEE (reference sequence). With 5 bases removed from V and 2 bases from J, the gap between germline ends came to 10 bases. The CDR3 coding sequence is TGTGCCAGCAGGGGGCCGGTTAACACTGAAGCTTTCTTT. Translation: CASRGPVNTEAFF.

This rearrangement joins TRBV30 to TRBJ1-1; D is ambiguous. CDR1 is GTSNPN, CDR2 SVGIG, per germline (reference sequence). The V gene lost 1 base and the J gene lost 10 bases, with 10 bases spanning the gap. The CDR3 consists of 11 residues. This CDR3 is CAWSARSVAFF. The CDR3 nucleotides are TGTGCCTGGAGTGCCAGGTCTGTAGCTTTCTTT.

CDR3 residues: CASSMGPAYNEQFF. CDR3 coding DNA: TGTGCCAGTAGTATGGGGCCAGCCTACAATGAGCAGTTCTTC. The V gene is TRBV19, the J gene TRBJ2-1; tentatively, D is TRBD1 (5 bases). CDR3 length: 14 amino acids. Trimming cost V 3 bases and J 2 bases, with 8 bases left between them. Germline lookup yields CDR1 LNHDA and CDR2 SQIVND (reference sequence).

V gene TRBV5-1 combines with J gene TRBJ2-3; 8 positions agree with TRBD2. CDR1 and CDR2 from the germline V gene are SGHRS and YFSETQ. After removal of 0 bases from V and 4 bases from J, the junction contained 7 bases not matched to a gene. CDR3 length: 16 residues. The CDR3 nucleotides read TGCGCCAGCAGCTTGGGTGTTAGCGGGATATCAGATACGCAGTATTTT. It specifies CASSLGVSGISDTQYF.

The chain couples TRBV6-5 to TRBJ1-4; unclear D gene. V was trimmed by 6 bases and J by 0 bases, leaving 8 bases between them. Germline loops: CDR1 MNHEY, CDR2 SVGAGI. The CDR3 runs to 14 residues. In DNA, the CDR3 is TGTGCCAGCAGAGACACAGCAACTAATGAAAAACTGTTTTTT. Its translation: CASRDTATNEKLFF.

For the CDR3, the DNA is TGTGCCAGCAGCCGGACAGGGGGAGAGACCCAGTACTTC. Its translation: CASSRTGGETQYF. V is TRBV5-4 and J is TRBJ2-5; 10 bases map to TRBD1. V shed 4 bases and J 4 bases; nucleotides not matched to a gene: 1. Germline V gives CDR1 SGHNT, CDR2 YYREEE (reference sequence). The CDR3 extends over 13 amino acids.

J is TRBJ2-1 and V is TRBV6-4; 7 bases agree with TRBD2. The CDR3 sequence is 17 residues long. Germline values: CDR1 MRHNA, CDR2 SNTAGT. After removal of 5 bases from V and 0 bases from J, the junction contained 10 bases not matched to a gene. The CDR3 is CASSYLAGESSYNEQFF. As DNA, the CDR3 is TGTGCCAGCAGTTATCTGGCGGGGGAGAGCTCCTACAATGAGCAGTTCTTC.

This chain links TRBV6-5 with TRBJ2-5, with D possibly TRBD2 on 7 matching bases. V lost 4 bases and J lost 4, with 16 bases in between. The CDR3 runs 15 residues. Germline assignment: CDR1 MNHEY and CDR2 SVGAGI. This CDR3 reads CASSFGRGGGETQYF. CDR3 nucleotide sequence: TGTGCCAGCAGTTTTGGCAGGGGAGGGGGAGAGACCCAGTACTTC.

This chain links TRBV11-2 with TRBJ1-4, with D possibly being TRBD1 (5 bases). The germline V gene has CDR1 SGHAT and CDR2 FQNNGV. The CDR3 covers 14 residues. Between the trimmed V and J ends, which lost 2 bases and 8 bases, there was a span of 12 bases. The chain's CDR3 is CASSLYQGGEKLFF. For the CDR3, the DNA is TGTGCCAGCAGCTTATACCAGGGTGGGGAAAAACTGTTTTTT.

The V call is TRBV5-1, the J call TRBJ1-1; possible D gene TRBD1, 5 bases. The CDR3 length is 13 residues. Deletions cut 5 bases from V and 1 base from J, with 9 bases between. From germline, CDR1 is SGHRS and CDR2 YFSETQ. The CDR3, as DNA: TGCGCCAGCAGGATGGACACGAACACTGAAGCTTTCTTT. It specifies CASRMDTNTEAFF.

The chain is built from TRBV12-3 or TRBV12-4 and TRBJ2-1; D gene uncertain. The CDR3 sequence is 10 residues long. V was shortened by 7 bases and J by 9 bases, with 7 bases between the two germline ends. The CDR3 region has the DNA TGTGCCAGCAAATTCGGTGAGCAGTTCTTC. This translates into CASKFGEQFF.

The V call is TRBV24-1, the J call TRBJ2-6; D possibly corresponds to TRBD1 (6 bases). Per the germline V gene, CDR1 is KGHDR and CDR2 is SFDVKD. V dropped 3 bases and J dropped 2 bases, with 10 bases sitting between them. The CDR3 has 16 residues. The CDR3 coding sequence is TGTGCCACCAGTGATCCACAGGGTACTGGGGCCAACGTCCTGACTTTC. It is translated as CATSDPQGTGANVLTF.

The chain couples TRBV9 to TRBJ1-5, with D possibly matching TRBD1 (5 bases). Germline-derived CDR1 and CDR2 are SGDLS and YYNGEE. CDR3 length: 14 amino acids. V lost 7 bases and J lost 4, with 15 bases in between. Written as DNA, the CDR3 is TGTGCCAGCGGATCCGGGACTGGTAATCAGCCCCAGCATTTT. Protein product: CASGSGTGNQPQHF.

The chain carries TRBV7-9 and TRBJ2-5; D is uncertain. This CDR3 is built from 16 residues. Per the germline V gene, CDR1 is SEHNR and CDR2 is FQNEAQ (reference sequence). V dropped 2 bases and J dropped 2 bases, with 15 bases sitting between them. CDR3 sequence reads: CASSLPESTPQETQYF. The CDR3 nucleotides read TGTGCCAGCAGCTTACCGGAGAGCACCCCACAAGAGACCCAGTACTTC.